Shown below are 18 T cell receptor beta chains from a single sample sequenced in a study of shared clonotypes between healthy human individuals. TCRdb's table, derived via immunoSEQ multiplex PCR, lists solely in-frame clones and lacks some. The repertoire holds roughly 1.4 million clones, with approximately 98.5% as singletons. Sequenced: naive CD4+ T cells sorted from blood. Subset specified: CD45RA+ positively selected. These receptors came from a man aged 25 to 45 in good health.

In this sample, this clone turned up once. The chain couples TRBV28 to TRBJ1-2; D might be TRBD1 (5 bases). Trimming cost V 2 bases and J 7 bases, with 11 bases left between them. Germline CDR1 is MDHEN and CDR2 is SYDVKM. This CDR3 spans 13 amino acids. The CDR3 loop is CASSLDSGRGYTF. The CDR3 DNA is TGTGCCAGCAGTTTAGATTCAGGGCGTGGCTACACCTTC.

The chain recombines TRBV10-2 with TRBJ2-5; TRBD2 matches at 8 bases. V dropped 4 bases and J dropped 4; count of bases not matched to a gene: 5. The CDR3 contains 14 residues. Germline values: CDR1 WSHSY, CDR2 SAAADI. This CDR3 reads CASSGGGRRETQYF. The CDR3 DNA follows: TGCGCCAGCAGTGGGGGCGGGAGGCGAGAGACCCAGTACTTC.

The table lists this clone with a count of one. The genes are TRBV5-6 and TRBJ2-1; 7 nucleotides align to TRBD2. The CDR3 consists of 15 residues. The germline CDR1 and CDR2 sequences are SGHDT and YYEEEE. The ends lost 6 bases at V and 4 bases at J; junction bases unmatched: 10. This chain's CDR3 is CASTKRGGGYNEQFF. The CDR3 nucleotides are TGTGCCAGCACCAAGCGGGGAGGAGGTTACAATGAGCAGTTCTTC. The variable domain in full, completed from reference TRBV5-6 and TRBJ2-1, reads DAGVTQSPTHLIKTRGQQVTLRCSPKSGHDTVSWYQQALGQGPQFIFQYYEEEERQRGNFPDRFSGHQFPNYSSELNVNALLLGDSALYLCASTKRGGGYNEQFFGPGTRLTVL.

The V call is TRBV7-9, the J call TRBJ2-3; 8 bases agree with TRBD1. The CDR3 sequence is 16 residues long. Unmatched junction bases numbered 7, after V lost 2 bases and J lost 3 bases. Germline V gene sequence: CDR1 SEHNR, CDR2 FQNEAQ (reference sequence). CDR3 sequence (DNA): TGTGCCAGCAGCTTAACCGGGACAGGCAATACAGATACGCAGTATTTT. It encodes CASSLTGTGNTDTQYF. Full variable domain (missing parts from reference TRBV7-9 and TRBJ2-3): DTGVSQNPRHKITKRGQNVTFRCDPISEHNRLYWYRQTLGQGPEFLTYFQNEAQLEKSRLLSDRFSAERPKGSFSTLEIQRTEQGDSAMYLCASSLTGTGNTDTQYFGPGTRLTVL.

V usage is TRBV6-1 and J usage is TRBJ2-7; 13 nucleotides agree with TRBD2. Germline loops: CDR1 MNHNS, CDR2 SASEGT. CDR3 length equals 15 residues. After removal of 7 bases from V and 4 bases from J, the junction contained 7 bases not matched to a gene. CDR3 bases: TGTGCCAGCACTCGGACTAGCGGGAGTTTGTACGAGCAGTACTTC. It specifies CASTRTSGSLYEQYF.

The V and J genes are TRBV18 and TRBJ1-2; D might be TRBD1 (5 bases). Germline loops: CDR1 KGHSH, CDR2 LQKENI. V was shortened by 3 bases and J by 0 bases, with 11 bases between the two germline ends. This CDR3 region has 15 residues. DNA for the CDR3: TGTGCCAGCTCACCTTACGGAGGGGCTAACTATGGCTACACCTTC. It yields the protein CASSPYGGANYGYTF.

The chain recombines TRBV11-2 with TRBJ1-1; D ambiguous. The germline gives CDR1 SGHAT, CDR2 FQNNGV. This CDR3 spans 14 amino acids. Trimming took off 3 bases at V and 2 bases at J, with 10 bases between the two ends. The CDR3 spells CASSFLTLNTEAFF. CDR3 DNA sequence: TGTGCCAGCAGCTTTTTGACTCTAAACACTGAAGCTTTCTTT.

This chain joins TRBV2 and TRBJ2-5, with D unresolved. The CDR3 is 12 residues long. Germline assignment: CDR1 SNHLY and CDR2 FYNNEI. V was shortened by 1 base and J by 5 bases, with 5 bases between the two germline ends. This chain's CDR3 is CASSEERETQYF. The CDR3 nucleotides are TGTGCCAGCAGTGAAGAGAGGGAGACCCAGTACTTC.

This chain uses TRBV11-2 with TRBJ1-1; D remains unclear. V lost 1 base and J 5 bases, leaving 8 bases between the germline ends. From germline, CDR1 is SGHAT and CDR2 FQNNGV. This CDR3 spans 13 amino acids. CDR3 nucleotides: TGTGCCAGCAGCTTAGGGGTGAGGACTGAAGCTTTCTTT. It yields the protein CASSLGVRTEAFF.

This sequence joins TRBV5-6 and TRBJ2-1; D may correspond to TRBD1 or TRBD2 (7 bases each). The CDR3 loop spans 16 amino acids. Trimming took off 2 bases at V and 9 bases at J, with 21 bases between the two ends. Germline V gene data show CDR1 as SGHDT and CDR2 as YYEEEE. The DNA for the CDR3 is TGTGCCAGCAGCTTTGCCCAGGGGGAGGGCCCCTTTGAGCAGTTCTTC. It encodes CASSFAQGEGPFEQFF.

V usage is TRBV5-1 and J usage is TRBJ1-5; D uncertain. This CDR3 has 15 amino acids. The V gene's germline CDR1 is SGHRS and CDR2 YFSETQ. The V gene lost 4 bases and the J gene lost 9 bases, with 20 bases spanning the gap. The CDR3 DNA reads as TGCGCCAGCAGCCCCGTGGGGAGCCAAGAGGGGCCCCAGCATTTT. Protein: CASSPVGSQEGPQHF.

The chain is built from TRBV7-2 and TRBJ2-5, with D perhaps matching TRBD1 or TRBD2 (5 bases each). Germline V CDR1 and CDR2: SGHTA, FQGNSA. Trimming took 1 base from V and 5 from J, leaving 8 bases between them. This CDR3 region has 13 residues. CDR3 protein: CASSLGEGETQYF. Written as DNA, the CDR3 is TGTGCCAGCAGCTTAGGAGAGGGGGAGACCCAGTACTTC.

The rearrangement uses TRBV5-1 and TRBJ2-1, with 10 bases identical to TRBD1. CDR1 and CDR2 from the germline V gene are SGHRS and YFSETQ. Losses at the gene ends were 0 bases for V and 8 bases for J; bases not matched to a gene: 5. The CDR3 extends over 15 amino acids. As DNA, the CDR3 is TGCGCCAGCAGCTTGGGGACAGGGGGAACAGATGAGCAGTTCTTC. Protein sequence: CASSLGTGGTDEQFF. Looking up the rest from reference TRBV5-1 and TRBJ2-1 gives the full variable domain: KAGVTQTPRYLIKTRGQQVTLSCSPISGHRSVSWYQQTPGQGLQFLFEYFSETQRNKGNFPGRFSGRQFSNSRSEMNVSTLELGDSALYLCASSLGTGGTDEQFFGPGTRLTVL.

Regarding this clone: Other DNA sequences of this sample code for an identical CDR3. This chain links TRBV5-1 with TRBJ2-3, with TRBD2 matching 12 bases. The CDR3 consists of 15 residues. CDR1 and CDR2 (germline): SGHRS, YFSETQ. V lost 0 bases and J lost 6; bases outside the gene matches: 2. CDR3 region: CASSLGLAGADTQYF. The CDR3 coding sequence is TGCGCCAGCAGCTTGGGACTAGCGGGAGCCGATACGCAGTATTTT.

V usage is TRBV18 and J usage is TRBJ1-3; D is unresolved. Germline V CDR1 and CDR2: KGHSH, LQKENI. The germline V and J ends were trimmed by 1 base and 3 bases, with 13 bases remaining between them. This CDR3 is built from 16 residues. The CDR3 spells CASSPRAPSDGNTIYF. In nucleotides, the CDR3 is TGTGCCAGCTCACCACGGGCGCCAAGTGATGGAAACACCATATATTTT.

The chain joins TRBV5-1 to TRBJ2-7, with 12 bases that match TRBD2. The CDR3 covers 15 residues. Trimming at V came to 1 base and at J to 4 bases, leaving 3 bases not matched to a gene. Germline V gives CDR1 SGHRS, CDR2 YFSETQ. The CDR3 spells CASSLSGLAGYEQYF. The CDR3 DNA sequence: TGCGCCAGCAGCTTGTCAGGACTAGCGGGATACGAGCAGTACTTC. The full variable domain, completed using reference TRBV5-1 and TRBJ2-7, is KAGVTQTPRYLIKTRGQQVTLSCSPISGHRSVSWYQQTPGQGLQFLFEYFSETQRNKGNFPGRFSGRQFSNSRSEMNVSTLELGDSALYLCASSLSGLAGYEQYFGPGTRLTVT.

This chain joins TRBV18 and TRBJ2-7, with 7 positions matching TRBD1. The CDR3 has 17 residues. The germline gives CDR1 KGHSH, CDR2 LQKENI. V lost 2 bases to trimming and J lost 3 bases; unmatched junction nucleotides: 13. The CDR3 reads CASSPTAPGPGGYEQYF. In nucleotides, the CDR3 is TGTGCCAGCTCACCAACGGCTCCGGGGCCAGGGGGCTACGAGCAGTACTTC.

The rearrangement uses TRBV18 and TRBJ1-2, with unresolved D. The CDR3 sequence is 14 residues long. The germline V gene encodes CDR1 KGHSH and CDR2 LQKENI. Trimming removed 2 bases from V and 0 bases from J, with 7 bases in between. The CDR3 region is CASSPASANYGYTF. CDR3 DNA sequence: TGTGCCAGCTCACCAGCCAGCGCTAACTATGGCTACACCTTC.